This T cell receptor (beta chain) comes out of a study of beta chain features in type 1 diabetes. This clone turned up a few times. All of the isolated RNA was reverse transcribed, so expressed TCRB transcripts were sequenced. TCRdb keeps only in-frame clones here, not all; method: immunoSEQ multiplex PCR. The sample holds fewer than 650,000 clones; roughly 16% are singletons and the top ten take under 0.095%. Using CD45RO/CCR7/CD25/CD127/CD95/CD27, CD4+ naive, central memory, regulatory and stem cell-like memory cells were sorted. V lost 0 bases and J 0 bases, leaving 9 bases between the germline ends. The germline gives CDR1 LGHNA, CDR2 YSLEER. This CDR3 region has 16 residues.

The chain is built from TRBV4-3 and TRBJ1-3; D unresolved. This clonotype was obtained from a man in his late teens or twenties in good health. The sequenced sample consisted of naive CD4+ T cells from blood. The CDR3 DNA follows: TGCGCCAGCAGCCAAGATCCTAGGGCCTCTGGAAACACCATATATTTT. Encoded protein: CASSQDPRASGNTIYF.